This T cell receptor beta chain was sequenced during a study of cytomegalovirus exposure and HLA in healthy donors. Study overall: It was reported in a later analysis that the same platform had been used for the roughly 130 validation repertoires as for the roughly 710 first-cohort repertoires. Regarding the study as a whole: The majority of TCR sequences were rare, yet some public TCRs appeared in many donors.

The donors were members of the validation cohort, which comprised 90 to 150 subjects and was separate from the first cohort of 666 subjects. This clone was seen more than once but under ten times. The antigen is unknown. Libraries were prepared by immunoSEQ multiplex PCR; TCRdb keeps only in-frame clonotypes and omits some of them. The sample records approximately 180,000 clones, around nine tenths being singletons. The V end lost 2 bases, the J end lost 7 bases, and 9 bases lay between the germline ends. Germline V CDR1 and CDR2: SEHNR, FQNEAQ (reference sequence). The CDR3 covers 12 residues. The source of this sequence is a man younger than 30 in good health and CMV-seropositive. The chain carries TRBV7-9 and TRBJ2-7; TRBD2 might be the D (5 bases). The specimen was PBMCs. CDR3 residues: CASSLPTGEQYF. The CDR3 DNA is TGTGCCAGCAGCTTACCCACGGGAGAGCAGTACTTC.